The 21 T cell receptor beta chains below come from one sample, sequenced in a study of cytomegalovirus exposure and HLA in healthy donors. The study ran its PCR with 60 Vbeta and 13 Jbeta primers. Sequencing used immunoSEQ multiplex PCR; TCRdb keeps in-frame clones, though not all of them. This repertoire shows approximately 170,000 clones, about three quarters found once; its top ten account for around 2.8%. Sequenced: PBMCs. All receptors derive from a woman aged 40 to 50 in good health and CMV-seropositive.

The rearrangement links TRBV5-6 to TRBJ2-7, with D possibly TRBD2 on 5 matching bases. Trimming left V 3 bases short and J 5 bases short, with 12 bases between. Germline V gene sequence: CDR1 SGHDT, CDR2 YYEEEE. The CDR3 contains 13 residues. CDR3 residues: CASSSLVRDEQYF. The DNA of the CDR3 is TGTGCCAGCAGCTCGCTAGTGAGGGACGAGCAGTACTTC.

This clone was picked up one time. This chain connects TRBV7-8 to TRBJ1-5; D is perhaps TRBD1 (5 bases). The germline V and J ends were trimmed by 5 bases and 2 bases, with 10 bases remaining between them. The CDR3 extends over 14 amino acids. Per germline, CDR1 SGHVS and CDR2 FQNEAQ. The CDR3 DNA sequence: TGTGCCAGCAGCCGACAAGGGGGCAATCAGCCCCAGCATTTT. This translates into CASSRQGGNQPQHF.

The rearrangement links TRBV5-6 to TRBJ1-2; 8 bases are shared with TRBD1. V trimming: 1 base; J trimming: 6 bases; junction bases outside the gene matches: 2. Germline lookup yields CDR1 SGHDT and CDR2 YYEEEE. The CDR3 runs to 13 residues. The DNA for the CDR3 is TGTGCCAGCAGCTTGCAGGGACAGGATGGCTACACCTTC. Encoded protein: CASSLQGQDGYTF.

Note on this clone: Compared with germline, one end of the junction differs, possibly owing to a read error. The chain links TRBV7-9 to TRBJ2-7; 9 nucleotides agree with TRBD2. This CDR3 contains 15 residues. Germline CDR1 reads SEHNR; CDR2 reads FQNEAQ (reference sequence). CDR3 residues: CSSSLAGAGTYEQYF. The CDR3 bases are TGTTCCAGCAGCTTAGCGGGGGCCGGGACCTACGAGCAGTACTTC.

The chain combines TRBV27 with TRBJ2-5; 10 positions match TRBD2. CDR1 is MNHEY, CDR2 SMNVEV, per germline (reference sequence). V was clipped by 5 bases and J by 1 base; unmatched bases: 13. The CDR3 sequence is 18 residues long. CDR3 nucleotides: TGTGCCAGCAGTCCACTCGGGCTAGCGGGGGACACCCAAGAGACCCAGTACTTC. Amino acids: CASSPLGLAGDTQETQYF.

This clone was detected once. This chain links TRBV5-1 with TRBJ2-1; 8 positions agree with TRBD2. CDR3 length: 17 residues. Unmatched junction bases numbered 8, after V lost 0 bases and J lost 3 bases. Germline V gene sequence: CDR1 SGHRS, CDR2 YFSETQ. This CDR3 reads CASSLDPSGTSYNEQFF. The CDR3 region has the DNA TGCGCCAGCAGCTTGGACCCTTCCGGGACTAGCTACAATGAGCAGTTCTTC.

V usage is TRBV6-6 and J usage is TRBJ1-3; 8 nucleotides line up with TRBD1. Germline-derived CDR1 and CDR2 are MNHNY and SVGAGI (reference sequence). The CDR3 has 14 amino acids. Germline trimming cut 2 bases from V and 4 bases from J; bases unmatched to any gene: 1. CDR3 bases: TGTGCCAGCAGTTACGGACAGGGAGGAAACACCATATATTTT. This translates into CASSYGQGGNTIYF.

The rearrangement links TRBV29-1 to TRBJ2-5; no firm D call. The CDR3 is made up of 12 amino acids. Per the germline V gene, CDR1 is SQVTM and CDR2 is ANQGSEA. Trimming cost V 4 bases and J 5 bases, with 11 bases left between them. Written as DNA, the CDR3 is TGCAGCGTTGTTGCTGCAGGCGAGACCCAGTACTTC. This gives the protein CSVVAAGETQYF.

This chain connects TRBV7-2 to TRBJ2-1; 12 positions agree with TRBD2. In germline, CDR1 is SGHTA, CDR2 FQGNSA. Trimming removed 9 bases from V and 4 bases from J; junction bases left unmatched: 1. The CDR3 is made up of 13 amino acids. CDR3 sequence reads: CASGTSGYNEQFF. The DNA of the CDR3 is TGTGCCAGTGGGACTAGCGGGTACAATGAGCAGTTCTTC. Using reference TRBV7-2 and TRBJ2-1 for the parts outside the CDR3, the full variable domain is GAGVSQSPSNKVTEKGKDVELRCDPISGHTALYWYRQSLGQGLEFLIYFQGNSAPDKSGLPSDRFSAERTGGSVSTLTIQRTQQEDSAVYLCASGTSGYNEQFFGPGTRLTVL.

The chain combines TRBV6-1 with TRBJ2-7, with D maybe TRBD2 (5 bases). The CDR3 length is 15 residues. V gave up 2 bases and J gave up 0 bases, with 11 bases separating them. Germline V gene sequence: CDR1 MNHNS, CDR2 SASEGT. The chain's CDR3 is CASSERTAGSYEQYF. The CDR3 region has the DNA TGTGCCAGCAGTGAAAGGACTGCTGGCTCCTACGAGCAGTACTTC.

The gene calls are TRBV7-2 and TRBJ1-1; a weak D match, TRBD1 (5 bases). This CDR3 is built from 14 residues. Trimming pared 1 base from V and 6 bases from J, leaving 12 bases between. Germline lookup yields CDR1 SGHTA and CDR2 FQGNSA. The DNA of the CDR3 is TGTGCCAGCAGCTTAGGGCAGGGTAGAGCTGAAGCTTTCTTT. It encodes CASSLGQGRAEAFF.

The rearrangement uses TRBV9 and TRBJ2-5; the match to TRBD1 covers 7 bases. V lost 3 bases and J lost 2; bases outside the gene matches: 7. This CDR3 contains 15 residues. CDR1 SGDLS and CDR2 YYNGEE come from the germline V gene. The CDR3 region has the DNA TGTGCCAGCAGCGCAAACAGGGGTGGACAAGAGACCCAGTACTTC. Residues: CASSANRGGQETQYF.

V is TRBV19 and J is TRBJ1-2; weak D call: TRBD1 (5 bases). Trimming cost V 4 bases and J 8 bases, with 17 bases left between them. The germline V gene encodes CDR1 LNHDA and CDR2 SQIVND (reference sequence). The CDR3 length is 14 residues. The CDR3 region is CASSTPKGVSGYTF. The DNA for the CDR3 is TGTGCCAGTAGTACCCCCAAAGGGGTGAGCGGCTACACCTTC.

This clone came up a few times. This sequence joins TRBV2 and TRBJ1-2; maybe TRBD1 (5 bases). V was cut by 0 bases and J by 5 bases, with 10 bases left in between. The CDR3 sequence is 14 residues long. Germline V CDR1 and CDR2: SNHLY, FYNNEI. CDR3 sequence (DNA): TGTGCCAGCAGTGAAGCGGGGGGAGTTTATGGCTACACCTTC. Protein sequence: CASSEAGGVYGYTF.

This clone came up once. The sample carries other DNA sequences with the same CDR3. This rearrangement joins TRBV7-9 to TRBJ2-1, with 12 bases matching TRBD2. Germline loops: CDR1 SEHNR, CDR2 FQNEAQ (reference sequence). This CDR3 has 15 residues. Trimming at V came to 2 bases and at J to 9 bases, leaving 5 bases not matched to a gene. The CDR3 DNA sequence: TGTGCCAGCAGCTTACTAGCGGGGGGGCCTGGTGAGCAGTTCTTC. Protein: CASSLLAGGPGEQFF.

V is TRBV6-6 and J is TRBJ2-3; a weak D match, TRBD2 (5 bases). Trimming left V 2 bases short and J 4 bases short, with 10 bases between. The CDR3 contains 14 residues. The V gene's germline CDR1 is MNHNY and CDR2 SVGAGI (reference sequence). CDR3 nucleotide sequence: TGTGCCAGCAGTTACGACCTAGCTCCAGATACGCAGTATTTT. It yields the protein CASSYDLAPDTQYF.

V gene TRBV7-9 combines with J gene TRBJ2-5, with D perhaps matching TRBD2 (6 bases). Germline CDR1 and CDR2: SEHNR and FQNEAQ (reference sequence). V lost 3 bases to trimming and J lost 5 bases, with 13 bases between them. This CDR3 comprises 14 residues. The CDR3 sequence is CASSFGGVLETQYF. DNA of the CDR3: TGTGCCAGCAGCTTCGGAGGGGTTTTGGAGACCCAGTACTTC.

This clone was recorded a few times. For the CDR3, the DNA is TGTGCCAGCAGCTCCCCGGAGGGGTCGAGCTCCTATAATTCACCCCTCCACTTT. Translating it yields CASSSPEGSSSYNSPLHF. The rearrangement uses TRBV28 and TRBJ1-6; D possibly corresponds to TRBD1 (5 bases). This CDR3 comprises 18 residues. V dropped 6 bases and J dropped 0 bases, with 18 bases sitting between them. CDR1 and CDR2 (germline): MDHEN, SYDVKM.

The V and J genes are TRBV5-1 and TRBJ2-5; 10 bases agree with TRBD1. Germline V gives CDR1 SGHRS, CDR2 YFSETQ. The CDR3 is 16 amino acids. J lost 2 bases, V lost 0 bases, and 4 bases had no gene match. CDR3 sequence (DNA): TGCGCCAGCAGCTTGGGGGGACAGGGGCCACAAGAGACCCAGTACTTC. Encoded protein: CASSLGGQGPQETQYF.

The chain uses TRBV11-2 and TRBJ2-7; 8 bases fit TRBD1. Germline V gene sequence: CDR1 SGHAT, CDR2 FQNNGV. After removal of 4 bases from V and 2 bases from J, the junction contained 4 bases not matched to a gene. This CDR3 region has 14 residues. The CDR3 region is CASSSGTGAYEQYF. The DNA of the CDR3 is TGTGCCAGCAGCTCCGGGACAGGAGCCTACGAGCAGTACTTC.

J is TRBJ2-1 and V is TRBV10-1, with TRBD2 matching over 13 bases. CDR3 size: 17 residues. Germline V gene sequence: CDR1 WNHNN, CDR2 SYGVQD (reference sequence). With V trimmed by 6 bases and J by 8 bases, 13 bases remained unmatched. The chain's CDR3 is CASSAGTSGALGDEQFF. The CDR3 DNA reads TGCGCCAGCAGCGCCGGGACTAGCGGGGCCTTAGGCGATGAGCAGTTCTTC.